This T cell receptor (beta chain) stems from a study of cytomegalovirus exposure and HLA in healthy donors. Whole-study results and caveats: The CMV antigen specificity of a few CMV-associated chains was confirmed through in vitro analysis. Later on, a genetic analysis was performed. It linked a missense variant in DCLRE1C with V- and J-gene trimming of TCR beta.

PCR involved 60 Vbeta and 13 Jbeta primers. This table comes from immunoSEQ multiplex PCR, and its TCRdb copy is limited to in-frame clones, with some not included. Of about 110,000 clones listed, 74% were seen once; the top ten hold roughly 2.6%. Per the germline V gene, CDR1 is MNHNY and CDR2 is SVGAGI (reference sequence). The V segment lost 4 bases and the J segment 3 bases; nucleotides outside the gene matches: 5. The CDR3 is made up of 16 amino acids. Regarding donors, all were healthy bone marrow donors. Concerning this clone itself: The antigen remains unidentified.

This TCR came from a man aged 45-60 years in good health and CMV-seropositive. Material: PBMCs. The chain uses TRBV6-6 and TRBJ2-1, with TRBD2 identical over 11 bases. The CDR3 protein is CASSFPLAGVYNEQFF. The CDR3 coding sequence is TGTGCCAGCAGTTTCCCACTAGCGGGAGTCTACAATGAGCAGTTCTTC.